This TCR beta chain comes out of a study of patients and donors after allogeneic stem cell transplantation. This clonotype has only a few counts. The CDR3 contains 13 residues. Trimming stripped 1 base from V and 12 bases from J, with 13 bases between. The germline V gene has CDR1 SNHLY and CDR2 FYNNEI. TCRdb re-called the RT-PCR reads through MiXCR, storing one row per CDR3 protein. The data hold 2,500 to 3,000 distinct CDR3 sequences, with 7.5% to 8.5% observed a single time. Sample: blood, either unsorted or a sorted T cell fraction (not recorded which). This chain connects TRBV2 to TRBJ2-1; D unresolved. The receptor was isolated from a human donor who was either an allogeneic HSCT recipient or a stem cell or donor lymphocyte infusion donor (not recorded which). It is not recorded whose cells these are; they may come from a transplant donor. CDR3 sequence reads: CASSEGLTVAQFF. The CDR3 bases are TGTGCCAGCAGTGAAGGCCTTACAGTCGCGCAGTTCTTC.